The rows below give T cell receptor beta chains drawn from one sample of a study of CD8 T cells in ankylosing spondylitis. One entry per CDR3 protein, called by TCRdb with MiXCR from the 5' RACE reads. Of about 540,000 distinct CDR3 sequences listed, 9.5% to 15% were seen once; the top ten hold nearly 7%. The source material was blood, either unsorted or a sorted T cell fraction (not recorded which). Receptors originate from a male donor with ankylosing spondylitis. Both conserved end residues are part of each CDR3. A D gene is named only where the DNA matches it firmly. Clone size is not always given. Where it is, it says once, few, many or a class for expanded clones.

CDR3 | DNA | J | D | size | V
CASGGLAFGGELFF | TGTGCCAGCGGAGGGCTAGCGTTCGGCGGGGAGCTGTTTTTT | TRBJ2-2 | NA | few | TRBV12-3/TRBV12-4
CACSQGNNSPLHF | TGTGCCTGTTCCCAGGGAAATAATTCACCCCTCCACTTT | TRBJ1-6 | NA | NA | TRBV30
CASSPRGLLSGANVLTF | TGTGCCAGCAGCCCAAGGGGATTGCTCTCTGGGGCCAACGTCCTGACTTTC | TRBJ2-6 | NA | NA | TRBV5-6
CASSLLAMETQYF | TGTGCCAGCAGTCTACTAGCTATGGAGACCCAGTACTTC | TRBJ2-5 | NA | NA | TRBV7-2
CASSPSGGPGELFF | TGTGCCAGCTCACCGAGCGGGGGACCGGGGGAGCTGTTTTTT | TRBJ2-2 | TRBD2 | NA | TRBV18
CATSPDRGRVSPLHF | TGTGCCACCAGCCCTGACAGGGGGCGCGTTTCACCCCTCCACTTT | TRBJ1-6 | TRBD1 | NA | TRBV15
CASSLAGAGSGPGELFF | TGCGCCAGCAGCTTGGCCGGAGCGGGGTCGGGTCCCGGGGAGCTGTTTTTT | TRBJ2-2 | TRBD2 | many | TRBV5-1
CASRLGYNSPLHF | TGTGCCAGTCGACTGGGGTATAATTCACCCCTCCACTTT | TRBJ1-6 | NA | NA | TRBV7-2
CASSLGSDRGSNYGYTF | TGTGCCAGCAGCTTAGGATCGGACAGGGGGAGCAACTATGGCTACACCTTC | TRBJ1-2 | TRBD1 | NA | TRBV11-3
CSARDPKGDQETQYF | TGCAGTGCTAGAGACCCGAAGGGGGACCAAGAGACCCAGTACTTC | TRBJ2-5 | NA | NA | TRBV20-1